Listed below are T cell receptor beta chains from one sample, sequenced in a study of a mutant IDH1 vaccine in newly diagnosed glioma. These TCRs are of unknown antigen specificity. Measured with immunoSEQ multiplex PCR; TCRdb has only the in-frame clones, and not every one. The profile shows about 130,000 clones, 80% of them singletons. This material consisted of PBMCs, taken from a glioma patient whose treatment included an IDH1 peptide vaccine. The source of these receptors is a man aged 35-49 years with glioma. The CDR3 runs from the conserved cysteine through the conserved F or W. The order of the fields is CDR3 protein, CDR3 DNA, J gene, D gene, clone size, V gene. The D gene is left open where the match is weak. Size values are once, few and many counts, or a class for expanded clones, and some rows have none.

CDR3: CSVVEAYGYTF
DNA: TGCAGCGTTGTGGAGGCCTATGGCTACACCTTC
J: TRBJ1-2
D: -
size: -
V: TRBV29-1

CDR3: CAWSVNNNQPQHF
DNA: TGTGCCTGGAGTGTAAATAATAATCAGCCCCAGCATTTT
J: TRBJ1-5
D: -
size: few
V: TRBV30

CDR3: CASSLAEGQSYEQYF
DNA: TGTGCCAGCAGCTTAGCGGAAGGGCAGAGCTACGAGCAGTACTTC
J: TRBJ2-7
D: -
size: -
V: TRBV7-6

CDR3: CASRLDRSSYNEQFF
DNA: TGTGCCAGTCGCCTCGACAGGTCTTCCTACAATGAGCAGTTCTTC
J: TRBJ2-1
D: -
size: few
V: TRBV19

CDR3: CASSVGGTLHNEQFF
DNA: TGTGCCAGCAGCGTAGGGGGGACGCTCCACAATGAGCAGTTCTTC
J: TRBJ2-1
D: -
size: -
V: TRBV9

CDR3: CATSRAGANTEAFF
DNA: TGTGCCACCAGCAGAGCTGGGGCGAACACTGAAGCTTTCTTT
J: TRBJ1-1
D: -
size: few
V: TRBV15

CDR3: CASSLSIPSNQPQHF
DNA: TGTGCCAGCAGTCTCTCCATCCCCAGCAATCAGCCCCAGCATTTT
J: TRBJ1-5
D: -
size: few
V: TRBV19

CDR3: CAIKGARGLEQYF
DNA: TGTGCCATCAAGGGCGCCAGGGGGCTCGAGCAGTACTTC
J: TRBJ2-7
D: TRBD1
size: -
V: TRBV10-3

CDR3: CASNRDTAYGYTF
DNA: TGTGCCAGCAACCGGGACACCGCCTATGGCTACACCTTC
J: TRBJ1-2
D: -
size: -
V: TRBV13

CDR3: CASSLAFANTEAFF
DNA: TGCGCCAGCAGCTTGGCGTTCGCCAACACTGAAGCTTTCTTT
J: TRBJ1-1
D: -
size: few
V: TRBV5-1

CDR3: CAFPTGVYGYTF
DNA: TGTGCCTTCCCGACAGGGGTCTATGGCTACACCTTC
J: TRBJ1-2
D: TRBD1
size: few
V: TRBV30

CDR3: CASSPLARADGYTF
DNA: TGCGCCAGCAGTCCTCTTGCCAGGGCCGATGGCTACACCTTC
J: TRBJ1-2
D: -
size: -
V: TRBV5-1

CDR3: CASSARTITDTQYF
DNA: TGTGCCAGCAGTGCAAGGACTATCACAGATACGCAGTATTTT
J: TRBJ2-3
D: -
size: -
V: TRBV2

CDR3: CASSARSPGELFF
DNA: TGTGCCAGCAGCGCGCGATCACCCGGGGAGCTGTTTTTT
J: TRBJ2-2
D: -
size: -
V: TRBV11-2

CDR3: CASSLIETRYTEAFF
DNA: TGTGCCAGCAGCTTAATCGAGACCCGCTACACTGAAGCTTTCTTT
J: TRBJ1-1
D: -
size: once
V: TRBV5-4

CDR3: CASSTAESYEQYF
DNA: TGTGCCAGTAGTACAGCGGAATCCTACGAGCAGTACTTC
J: TRBJ2-7
D: -
size: -
V: TRBV19

CDR3: CASSQDAAQETQYF
DNA: TGCGCCAGCAGCCAAGATGCAGCCCAAGAGACCCAGTACTTC
J: TRBJ2-5
D: -
size: -
V: TRBV4-1

CDR3: CASSALSGRGFSGNTIYF
DNA: TGTGCCAGCAGTGCCCTATCTGGGAGGGGGTTCTCTGGAAACACCATATATTTT
J: TRBJ1-3
D: -
size: -
V: TRBV6-1

CDR3: CASSSTRSAMEYNEQFF
DNA: TGTGCCAGCAGTTCCACCAGAAGTGCTATGGAGTACAATGAGCAGTTCTTC
J: TRBJ2-1
D: -
size: -
V: TRBV27

CDR3: CASSQESGTIYGYTF
DNA: TGCGCCAGCAGCCAAGAGTCGGGGACGATCTATGGCTACACCTTC
J: TRBJ1-2
D: -
size: once
V: TRBV4-3

CDR3: CASSLAASSYGYTF
DNA: TGTGCCAGCAGCTTAGCGGCGTCGAGCTATGGCTACACCTTC
J: TRBJ1-2
D: -
size: -
V: TRBV7-2

CDR3: CASRGDRGAFF
DNA: TGTGCCAGCAGGGGCGACAGGGGAGCTTTCTTT
J: TRBJ1-1
D: TRBD1
size: few
V: TRBV7-9

CDR3: CAWSGPRQYF
DNA: TGTGCCTGGAGTGGCCCCCGGCAGTACTTC
J: TRBJ2-5
D: -
size: -
V: TRBV30

CDR3: CASSQYPGLAGGETQYF
DNA: TGTGCCAGCAGCCAATATCCGGGACTAGCGGGAGGGGAGACCCAGTACTTC
J: TRBJ2-5
D: TRBD2
size: once
V: TRBV4-2

CDR3: CASSLTGAGNQPQHF
DNA: TGTGCCAGCAGTTTAACCGGGGCGGGAAATCAGCCCCAGCATTTT
J: TRBJ1-5
D: -
size: -
V: TRBV27

CDR3: CASSLPSQVQADTQYF
DNA: TGTGCCAGCAGTTTGCCCTCACAGGTCCAAGCAGATACGCAGTATTTT
J: TRBJ2-3
D: -
size: -
V: TRBV28

CDR3: CAISGGTSVSYEQYF
DNA: TGTGCCATCAGTGGAGGGACTAGCGTCTCCTACGAGCAGTACTTC
J: TRBJ2-7
D: TRBD2
size: -
V: TRBV10-3

CDR3: CASSTGGSDTEAFF
DNA: TGTGCCAGTTCAACAGGGGGCTCGGACACTGAAGCTTTCTTT
J: TRBJ1-1
D: TRBD1
size: -
V: TRBV19

CDR3: CASSSVLAKNIQYF
DNA: TGTGCCAGCAGTTCTGTGCTAGCCAAAAACATTCAGTACTTC
J: TRBJ2-4
D: -
size: -
V: TRBV27